The rows below give T cell receptor beta chains drawn from one sample of a study of T cells in Graves' hyperthyroidism and ophthalmopathy. TCRdb re-called the multiplex PCR reads through MiXCR, storing one row per CDR3 protein. Of about 300,000 distinct CDR3 sequences in the sample, 13% were seen once. What was sequenced was blood. Receptors were obtained from a woman between 25 and 40 years old with Graves' hyperthyroidism that later progressed to Graves' ophthalmopathy. CDR3s include the opening cysteine and the closing phenylalanine or tryptophan. Each record gives: D gene, J gene, V gene, clone size, CDR3 protein, CDR3 DNA. D genes are given only for firm matches. Not all rows give a size; the values are once, few, many and, for expanded clones, a class.

>NA|TRBJ2-7|TRBV20-1|many
CSAREIQWYEQYF
TGCAGTGCTAGAGAGATCCAATGGTACGAGCAGTACTTC
>NA|TRBJ1-2|TRBV7-9|NA
CASSSSGLKGANGYTF
TGTGCCAGCAGCTCCAGTGGGTTGAAGGGCGCGAATGGCTACACCTTC
>NA|TRBJ1-1|TRBV28|many
CASSQGWRTEAFF
TGTGCCAGCAGTCAGGGGTGGCGCACTGAAGCTTTCTTT
>NA|TRBJ2-5|TRBV2|many
CASSQDRGGETQYF
TGTGCCAGCAGTCAAGACAGGGGAGGGGAGACCCAGTACTTC
>TRBD1|TRBJ2-1|TRBV28|NA
CASSSYRGSPDSYNEQFF
TGTGCCAGCAGTTCCTACAGGGGGAGCCCCGACTCCTACAATGAGCAGTTCTTC
>NA|TRBJ2-7|TRBV20-1|many
CSARDDRGGDYEQYF
TGCAGTGCTAGAGATGACAGAGGAGGGGACTACGAGCAGTACTTC
>TRBD2|TRBJ2-3|TRBV6-1|NA
CASSSRKAGSTDTQYF
TGTGCCAGCAGCAGCAGAAAAGCGGGAAGCACAGATACGCAGTATTTT
>TRBD1|TRBJ2-7|TRBV27|NA
CASSPNRGALHEQYF
TGTGCCAGCAGTCCCAACAGGGGTGCTCTCCACGAGCAGTACTTC
>NA|TRBJ2-1|TRBV2|many
CASSEAQDRPYNEQFF
TGTGCCAGCAGTGAAGCCCAAGACAGACCCTACAATGAGCAGTTCTTC
>NA|TRBJ1-1|TRBV30|many
CAWSVDRPEAFF
TGTGCCTGGAGTGTCGACAGGCCTGAAGCTTTCTTT
>NA|TRBJ1-2|TRBV11-2|NA
CASSLDPEFLPFYGYTF
TGTGCCAGCAGCTTAGATCCTGAGTTCCTACCCTTCTATGGCTACACCTTC
>TRBD2|TRBJ2-1|TRBV18|many
CASSLTGGSLYEQFF
TGTGCCAGCTCCCTCACTGGCGGGAGTCTGTATGAGCAGTTCTTC
>NA|TRBJ1-5|TRBV3-1|NA
CASSPDLAAEGDNQPQHF
TGTGCCAGCAGCCCCGACCTAGCTGCGGAGGGAGACAATCAGCCCCAGCATTTT
>NA|TRBJ1-4|TRBV3-1|many
CASSLGHLNEKLFF
TGTGCCAGCAGCTTGGGACACCTCAATGAAAAACTGTTTTTT
>TRBD2|TRBJ2-2|TRBV6-2/TRBV6-3|many
CASIAGGSNTGELFF
TGTGCCAGCATAGCGGGAGGTTCTAACACCGGGGAGCTGTTTTTT
>NA|TRBJ1-1|TRBV27|many
CASSLWGRDTEAFF
TGTGCCAGCAGTTTATGGGGGCGAGACACTGAAGCTTTCTTT
>TRBD1|TRBJ2-7|TRBV9|many
CASSVRDSSLEQYF
TGTGCCAGCAGCGTCCGGGACAGTTCTCTCGAGCAGTACTTC